The 18 T cell receptor beta chains reported below all come from one sample, sequenced in a study of Graves' ophthalmopathy and Graves' hyperthyroidism. Scientists amplified the TCR beta CDR3 regions from RNA transcripts. RT-PCR was first run with HTBI primers, then multiplex PCR in a second round. TCRdb called the multiplex PCR reads again in MiXCR, with one record for every CDR3 protein. The profile shows approximately 1.2 million distinct CDR3 sequences, around a third of them singletons. The sequencing input was peripheral blood or thyroid tissue (not recorded which). The receptors shown here come from an adult man with Graves' hyperthyroidism.

This clonotype was seen repeatedly, ten times or more. This sequence joins TRBV29-1 and TRBJ2-7, with 10 bases fitting TRBD2. Germline assignment: CDR1 SQVTM and CDR2 ANQGSEA. Trimming removed 4 bases from V and 0 bases from J; junction bases left unmatched: 3. The CDR3 loop spans 14 amino acids. The CDR3 region is CSVGASGGSYEQYF. CDR3 coding DNA: TGCAGCGTTGGGGCTAGCGGGGGCTCCTACGAGCAGTACTTC.

This clonotype was seen ten or more times. The gene calls are TRBV20-1 and TRBJ2-7, with D unclear. V was pared by 7 bases and J by 6 bases, with 10 bases between. CDR3 length: 10 residues. In germline, CDR1 is DFQATT, CDR2 SNEGSKA (reference sequence). CDR3 DNA: TGCAGTGTGAGTGCCGCCGAGCAGTACTTC. This codes for CSVSAAEQYF.

V and J are TRBV29-1 and TRBJ2-7; D is undetermined. Germline V gene lookup returns CDR1 SQVTM and CDR2 ANQGSEA. The CDR3 consists of 13 residues. V was cut by 6 bases and J by 2 bases, with 14 bases left in between. The CDR3 reads CSVVKGEPYEQYF. The CDR3 coding sequence is TGCAGCGTGGTCAAGGGTGAACCCTACGAGCAGTACTTC.

This clonotype was counted a few times. This sequence joins TRBV2 and TRBJ2-7; 7 nucleotides match TRBD1. The J segment lost 4 bases and the V segment lost 1 base, leaving 7 bases of the junction unmatched. CDR3 length: 15 residues. Germline V gene sequence: CDR1 SNHLY, CDR2 FYNNEI. CDR3 sequence reads: CASSEEPGGGYEQYF. The CDR3 nucleotides read TGTGCCAGCAGTGAAGAACCAGGGGGTGGATACGAGCAGTACTTC.

The chain couples TRBV18 to TRBJ2-5, with 11 bases identical to TRBD2. This CDR3 has 17 residues. After removal of 1 base from V and 2 bases from J, the junction contained 6 bases not matched to a gene. Germline V gene sequence: CDR1 KGHSH, CDR2 LQKENI. CDR3 sequence: CASSPRTSGRGQETQYF. In nucleotides, the CDR3 is TGTGCCAGCTCACCACGGACTAGCGGGCGCGGGCAAGAGACCCAGTACTTC.

This chain connects TRBV27 to TRBJ1-1; D remains unclear. This CDR3 comprises 13 residues. Looked up from germline, CDR1 is MNHEY and CDR2 is SMNVEV (reference sequence). The V gene lost 4 bases and the J gene lost 4 bases, with 10 bases spanning the gap. DNA of the CDR3: TGTGCCAGCAGTTATACAGCAGTCACTGAAGCTTTCTTT. Encoded protein: CASSYTAVTEAFF.

This clonotype appeared a few times. The DNA for the CDR3 is TGTGCCAGCAGCTTGATAGAAGACAGAAACGAAAAACTGTTTTTT. Protein product: CASSLIEDRNEKLFF. The rearrangement joins TRBV11-3 to TRBJ1-4; weak D call: TRBD1 (5 bases). This CDR3 is built from 15 residues. From germline, CDR1 is SGHNT and CDR2 YENEEA. V was pared by 3 bases and J by 8 bases, with 16 bases between. The complete variable domain, with remaining parts taken from reference TRBV11-3 and TRBJ1-4, reads EAGVVQSPRYKIIEKKQPVAFWCNPISGHNTLYWYLQNLGQGPELLIRYENEEAVDDSQLPKDRFSAERLKGVDSTLKIQPAELGDSAVYLCASSLIEDRNEKLFFGSGTQLSVL.

Regarding this clonotype: The conserved closing phenylalanine or tryptophan is absent in this CDR3, likely reflecting a read error. This chain joins TRBV7-2 and TRBJ2-5; TRBD1 or TRBD2 may be the D gene (5 bases each). The germline gives CDR1 SGHTA, CDR2 FQGNSA. Trimming cost V 1 base and J 4 bases, with 7 bases left between them. This CDR3 region has 13 residues. This CDR3 is CASSLGGRETQYL. The CDR3 DNA reads TGTGCCAGCAGCTTAGGGGGACGAGAGACCCAGTACCTC.

This clonotype was counted ten times or more. V usage is TRBV10-3 and J usage is TRBJ1-5, with 8 bases identical to TRBD1. The CDR3 consists of 16 residues. Germline CDR1 reads ENHRY; CDR2 reads SYGVKD. Germline trimming cut 0 bases from V and 6 bases from J; bases unmatched to any gene: 7. CDR3 in amino acids: CAISESTPTGAQPQHF. CDR3 nucleotide sequence: TGTGCCATCAGTGAGTCGACTCCGACAGGGGCTCAGCCCCAGCATTTT.

This clonotype has only a few counts. The chain couples TRBV28 to TRBJ2-7; D perhaps matches TRBD2 (5 bases). Per germline, CDR1 MDHEN and CDR2 SYDVKM. Trimming cost V 4 bases and J 5 bases, with 15 bases left between them. This CDR3 has 14 residues. The CDR3 region has the DNA TGTGCCAGCAGTTCGGAAGCGGCTTTGGACGAGCAGTACTTC. Translating it yields CASSSEAALDEQYF.

The chain uses TRBV3-1 and TRBJ1-2; 9 positions match TRBD1. Germline V gene sequence: CDR1 LGHDT, CDR2 YNNKEL (reference sequence). The V and J ends lost 4 bases and 2 bases, in that order; junction bases with no gene match: 5. The CDR3 sequence is 15 residues long. CDR3 protein: CASSPGTGKNYGYTF. CDR3 bases: TGTGCCAGCAGCCCGGGGACAGGGAAGAACTATGGCTACACCTTC.

The chain links TRBV7-8 to TRBJ2-1; 13 bases line up with TRBD2. This CDR3 region has 15 residues. Germline CDR1 is SGHVS and CDR2 is FQNEAQ. V lost 5 bases and J lost 10; bases outside the gene matches: 8. The CDR3 DNA reads as TGTGCCAGCAGCATCACTAGCGGGGGGGCGGGGGAGCAGTTCTTC. The encoded protein is CASSITSGGAGEQFF.

The rearrangement uses TRBV6-5 and TRBJ1-5; D is ambiguous. Germline CDR1 is MNHEY and CDR2 is SVGAGI. The CDR3 has 15 amino acids. V was cut by 2 bases and J by 4 bases, with 12 bases left in between. The CDR3 is CASSYGLGENQPQHF. In DNA form, the CDR3 reads TGTGCCAGCAGTTACGGTCTGGGAGAAAATCAGCCCCAGCATTTT.

For this clonotype: This may come from a read error, since a much larger clone is one base off. The chain combines TRBV5-1 with TRBJ2-2; D perhaps matches TRBD2 (6 bases). V shed 0 bases and J shed 5 bases, with 11 bases lying between them. Germline V gene data show CDR1 as SGHRS and CDR2 as YFSETQ. The length of the CDR3 is 15 residues. The CDR3 spells CASSLGFRGTGELFF. The CDR3 coding sequence is TGCGCCAGCAGCTTGGGCTTCCGGGGGACCGGGGAGCTGTTTTTT.

Concerning this clonotype: A single base separates this from a much larger clone, so it may be a read error. The V and J genes are TRBV10-3 and TRBJ1-1; D is possibly TRBD1 (6 bases). The CDR3 sequence is 15 residues long. Trimming took off 5 bases at V and 1 base at J, with 14 bases between the two ends. CDR1 is ENHRY, CDR2 SYGVKD, per germline. The CDR3 DNA reads as TGTGCCATCAGTTATGGCATGGACAGGAACACTGAAGCTTTCTTT. Residues: CAISYGMDRNTEAFF.

The J gene is TRBJ2-5, the V gene TRBV14; D remains ambiguous. From germline, CDR1 is SGHDN and CDR2 FVKESK. CDR3 size: 15 residues. V was cut by 0 bases and J by 5 bases, with 13 bases left in between. CDR3 sequence: CASSQDNFMMETQYF. The CDR3 DNA is TGTGCCAGCAGCCAAGATAATTTTATGATGGAGACCCAGTACTTC. Based on the CDR3 plus reference TRBV14 and TRBJ2-5, the full variable domain is EAGVTQFPSHSVIEKGQTVTLRCDPISGHDNLYWYRRVMGKEIKFLLHFVKESKQDESGMPNNRFLAERTGGTYSTLKVQPAELEDSGVYFCASSQDNFMMETQYFGPGTRLLVL.

This clonotype was picked up a small number of times. This may come from a read error, since a much larger clone is one base off. This sequence joins TRBV7-2 and TRBJ2-7, with D maybe TRBD2 (5 bases). There are 13 residues in the CDR3. Germline loops: CDR1 SGHTA, CDR2 FQGNSA. The CDR3 region has the DNA TGTGCCGGCAGCCTGACCCGGGGCTACGAGCAGTACTTC. It yields the protein CAGSLTRGYEQYF.

This clonotype was found a few times. The chain uses TRBV11-1 and TRBJ1-3; D is possibly TRBD1 (6 bases). The CDR3 runs to 18 residues. Germline loops: CDR1 SGHAT, CDR2 FQDESV (reference sequence). Deletions cut 3 bases from V and 0 bases from J, with 18 bases between. CDR3 sequence reads: CASSLAGLTGYSGNTIYF. Written as DNA, the CDR3 is TGTGCCAGCAGCTTGGCGGGGTTGACAGGCTACTCTGGAAACACCATATATTTT.